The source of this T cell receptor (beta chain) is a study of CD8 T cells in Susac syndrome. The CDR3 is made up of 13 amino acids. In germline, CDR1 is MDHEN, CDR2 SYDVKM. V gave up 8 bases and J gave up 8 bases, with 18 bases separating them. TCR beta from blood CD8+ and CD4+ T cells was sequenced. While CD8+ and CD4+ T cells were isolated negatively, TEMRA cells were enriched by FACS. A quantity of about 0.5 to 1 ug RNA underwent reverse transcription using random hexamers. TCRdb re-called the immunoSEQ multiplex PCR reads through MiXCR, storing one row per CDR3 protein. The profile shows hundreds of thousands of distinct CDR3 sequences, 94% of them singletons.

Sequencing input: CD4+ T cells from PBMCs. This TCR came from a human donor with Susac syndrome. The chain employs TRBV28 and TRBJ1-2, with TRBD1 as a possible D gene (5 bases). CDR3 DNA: TGTGCCAGCGTACCGGGACGGTCGGAAGGCTACACCTTC. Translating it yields CASVPGRSEGYTF.